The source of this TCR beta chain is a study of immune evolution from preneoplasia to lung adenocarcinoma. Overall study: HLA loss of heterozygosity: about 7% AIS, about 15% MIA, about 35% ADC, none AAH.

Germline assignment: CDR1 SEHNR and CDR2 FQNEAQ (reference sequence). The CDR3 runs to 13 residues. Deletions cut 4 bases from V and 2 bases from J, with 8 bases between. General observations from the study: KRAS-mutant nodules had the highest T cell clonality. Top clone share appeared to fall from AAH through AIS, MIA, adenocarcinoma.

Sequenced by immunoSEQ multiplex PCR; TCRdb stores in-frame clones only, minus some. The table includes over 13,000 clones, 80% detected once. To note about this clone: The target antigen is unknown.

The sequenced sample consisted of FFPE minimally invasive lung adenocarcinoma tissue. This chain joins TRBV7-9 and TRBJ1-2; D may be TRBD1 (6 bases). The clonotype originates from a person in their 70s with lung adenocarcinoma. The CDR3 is CASSSGTNYGYTF. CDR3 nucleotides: TGTGCCAGCAGCTCCGGGACAAACTATGGCTACACCTTC.